Presented here are 2 T cell receptor beta chains from one specimen sequenced in a study of blood T cell repertoires in COVID-19. Sequencing used immunoSEQ multiplex PCR; TCRdb keeps in-frame clones, though not all of them. This table has around 380,000 clones, more than 70% appearing once. Sequenced input: PBMCs or T cells enriched from blood (not recorded which). These receptors came from a man under 40 who had recovered from COVID-19.

V is TRBV7-2 and J is TRBJ1-1, with D hard to call. Germline V gene data show CDR1 as SGHTA and CDR2 as FQGNSA. This CDR3 has 12 amino acids. V lost 6 bases to trimming and J lost 6 bases, with 11 bases between them. Here the CDR3 DNA reads TGTGCCAGCAGATTTGCGAGTGCTGAAGCTTTCTTT. Protein sequence: CASRFASAEAFF. The whole variable domain, filled in from reference TRBV7-2 and TRBJ1-1, reads GAGVSQSPSNKVTEKGKDVELRCDPISGHTALYWYRQSLGQGLEFLIYFQGNSAPDKSGLPSDRFSAERTGGSVSTLTIQRTQQEDSAVYLCASRFASAEAFFGQGTRLTVV.

A single count supports this clone. This chain links TRBV9 with TRBJ1-2, with a possible D match to TRBD1 (5 bases). The CDR3 loop spans 16 amino acids. CDR1 and CDR2 (germline): SGDLS, YYNGEE. V lost 3 bases and J lost 2, with 17 bases in between. In nucleotides, the CDR3 is TGTGCCAGCAGCGGGCGCGGGGCCGAAATAAACTATGGCTACACCTTC. Its protein is CASSGRGAEINYGYTF.